This T cell receptor beta chain was sequenced for a study of T cells in Graves' hyperthyroidism and ophthalmopathy (dated by TCRdb to about 2019). Some background on the complete study: Peripheral blood samples were taken at initial diagnosis, before any treatment was given. To identify TCR V-J signatures that set the groups apart, the researchers used a discovery cohort of more than 95 patients, made up of under 45 with Graves' ophthalmopathy and around 58 with stable Graves' hyperthyroidism. Whether ophthalmopathy could be predicted prospectively was tested in an independent validation cohort made up of about 18 hyperthyroidism patients plus 17 patients who later progressed to ophthalmopathy. The approximately 95 discovery patients were divided at random into training and test sets in a 7:3 ratio. In six Graves' hyperthyroidism patients, the study also compared T-cell repertoires from thyroid tissue with T-cell repertoires from blood. Following sampling, methimazole starting at 30 mg daily was given to hyperthyroidism patients, and high-dose intravenous methylprednisolone was given to ophthalmopathy patients. According to the paper, TCR Vbeta CDR3 sequencing was carried out on 135 peripheral blood samples, which came from around 43 ophthalmopathy, roughly 75 hyperthyroidism and about 17 progressor patients. The paper as a whole reports these results and caveats: In validation, the model predicted progression to ophthalmopathy with over 60% sensitivity and roughly 72% specificity, a median of 6.5 months before onset. A 13 V-J signature model separated ophthalmopathy from stable hyperthyroidism, with 87.88% sensitivity and about 81% specificity in cross-validation and 80%/75% in testing. Most expanded thyroid clonotypes (frequency above 0.001) were also detected in blood, suggesting blood repertoires may reflect thyroid immune responses. Sample size was not statistically predetermined, and investigators were not blinded to group allocation.

Comments on this clonotype: Its antigen is unknown. Per-base qualities were not stored, and no clone one base away is much larger.

Graves' hyperthyroidism was defined as stable when no progression to ophthalmopathy occurred over 18 months of follow-up. Hyperthyroidism patients were aged 18 to 65 years and newly diagnosed, with disease duration of less than 2 months. Any patient with an uncontrolled infection, another autoimmune disease, pregnancy or lactation was excluded. Clinical symptoms, serum thyroxine and TRAb, thyroid ultrasound, and orbital computed tomography formed the basis for the diagnoses. Ficoll-Paque density gradient centrifugation was used to isolate PBMCs from around 10 ml of fresh peripheral blood. Total RNA was extracted with Trizol reagent, and quality was checked on an Agilent 2100 Bioanalyzer. CDR1 and CDR2 (SGDLS, YYNGEE) derive from the germline V gene. The CDR3 numbers 19 residues from cysteine through phenylalanine. The sequence is cut down to CDR3 DNA, 57 bases in frame from base 1. The V and J ends are trimmed by 3 bases and 0 bases, leaving 21 bases between them.

The TCR beta CDR3 regions were amplified from the RNA transcripts. A first-round RT-PCR of the TCR CDR3 used the HTBI primer set with the Qiagen OneStep RT-PCR kit. Libraries were constructed in a second round of multiplex PCR, after which size selection and purification were carried out. The libraries were sequenced on an Illumina HiSeq2000 using paired-end 100 bp reads. In the source study's methods: SOAPnuke was used to process the raw data, throwing out any read that contained adapters or uncalled bases, had a mean Phred below 15, or lacked an exact constant-primer or identifier match. High-quality paired reads were merged using COPE v1.2.5, and each unique nucleotide sequence was defined as a clonotype. Clonotypes were aligned to IMGT TRBV, TRBD and TRBJ reference segments using MiTCR v1.1. The analysis was restricted to V-J combinations with a frequency above 0.0001, which together covered 99% to 99.2% of the repertoires. The TCS score was defined as the ratio of F50 (clonal expansion) to E x V (chaos), calculated using BLOSUM62-based TCRdist between CDR3 peptides within each V-J. Welch's t-statistics and random forest reduced fewer than 550 V-J features to 13, which were used in a naive Bayes classifier (R e1071). The public reads were run again by TCRdb, first through fastp at Q25 and then through MiXCR, and only productive beta chains were kept. Merged by CDR3 protein, the rows form single entries marked with the most common genes and DNA. These V and J calls are TCRdb output, not the study's own analysis. The sample table lists a few hundred thousand distinct CDR3 sequences, 14% to 15% of them with a count of one. The ten largest clonotypes hold approximately 30% of the sample.

The chain is assembled from TRBV9 and TRBJ2-2, with a weak D call of TRBD1 (5 bases match). The origin of this receptor is a woman in her twenties or thirties with Graves' hyperthyroidism. Sequencing was carried out using blood. The bases read TGTGCCAGCAGCGACCCTATCGACAGTCCATTATCGAACACCGGGGAGCTGTTTTTT. It codes for CASSDPIDSPLSNTGELFF.